This T cell receptor beta chain comes out of a study of shared clonotypes between healthy human individuals. Samples underwent the assay at deep level. TCRdb's table, derived via immunoSEQ multiplex PCR, lists solely in-frame clones and lacks some. The profile shows around 990,000 clones, around 77% of them singletons. CDR1 SGDLS and CDR2 YYNGEE come from the germline V gene. The V end lost 3 bases, the J end lost 4 bases, and 10 bases lay between the germline ends. The length of the CDR3 is 14 residues. The J gene is TRBJ1-4, the V gene TRBV9; TRBD1 might be the D (5 bases). Sequenced: memory CD4+ T cells from PBMCs. The subset is: CD45RA-negative fraction. This TCR derives from a man aged 18-30 years in good health. Some clones in this sample may be carry-over from other donors' samples. The CDR3 nucleotides are TGTGCCAGCAGCGGCGGGACGGTTAATGAAAAACTGTTTTTT. This gives the protein CASSGGTVNEKLFF.